This record covers a single TCR beta chain. The antigen is not known. As the sequencing template, cDNA was produced by extracting RNA and reverse transcribing it. Sequencing was performed with immunoSEQ multiplex PCR; in TCRdb, only in-frame clones are kept and a portion is missing. The sample consists of over 100,000 clones, more than 45% of them appearing once. This record belongs to a study of CD8+ T cells in alopecia areata. This CDR3 has 15 amino acids. Trimming at V came to 5 bases and at J to 2 bases, leaving 3 bases not matched to a gene. Germline V CDR1 and CDR2: SGHTA, FQGNSA. Notes on the study in general: Scalp and blood retained many expanded lesional clones during tofacitinib. In scalp, tofacitinib significantly decreased clonality and expanded CD8+ clones among the top 100.

The treatment here: oral pan-JAK inhibitor, 5-10 mg twice daily. In alopecia areata patients, both lesional scalp punch biopsies and peripheral blood were collected. The researchers isolated CD4+ and CD8+ T cells from PBMCs by sorting. The clonotype was recovered from a human donor with alopecia areata. This sample comprised CD4+ T cells sorted from blood, obtained at week 4, from a patient treated with tofacitinib. V and J are TRBV7-2 and TRBJ2-6; 7 nucleotides match TRBD2. The CDR3 loop is CASSGGETGANVLTF. As DNA, the CDR3 is TGTGCCAGCAGCGGGGGGGAAACTGGGGCCAACGTCCTGACTTTC.